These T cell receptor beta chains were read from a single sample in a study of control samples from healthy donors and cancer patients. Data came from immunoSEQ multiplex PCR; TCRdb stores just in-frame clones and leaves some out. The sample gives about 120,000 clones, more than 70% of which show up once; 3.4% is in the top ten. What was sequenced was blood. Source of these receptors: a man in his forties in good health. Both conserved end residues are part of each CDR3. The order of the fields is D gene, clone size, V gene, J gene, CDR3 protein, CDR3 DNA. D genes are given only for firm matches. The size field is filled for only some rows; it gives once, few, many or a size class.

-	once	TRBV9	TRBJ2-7	CASSVAPGAVSYEQYF	TGTGCCAGCAGCGTAGCCCCGGGGGCCGTCTCCTACGAGCAGTACTTC
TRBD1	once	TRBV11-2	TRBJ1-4	CASSPGQGSNEKLFF	TGTGCCAGCAGCCCCGGACAGGGATCTAATGAAAAACTGTTTTTT
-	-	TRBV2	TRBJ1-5	CASSGSGTGLGAPQHF	TGTGCCAGCAGCGGTTCCGGAACAGGACTAGGGGCACCCCAGCATTTT
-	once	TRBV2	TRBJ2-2	CASSRRGGTGELFF	TGTGCCAGCAGTCGAAGGGGGGGAACCGGGGAGCTGTTTTTT
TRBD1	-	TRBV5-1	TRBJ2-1	CASSLTGGNNEQFF	TGCGCCAGCAGCTTGACAGGGGGGAACAATGAGCAGTTCTTC
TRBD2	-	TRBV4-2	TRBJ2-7	CASSPTLNLAGGVYEQYF	TGTGCCAGCAGCCCTACACTAAACCTAGCGGGGGGCGTTTACGAGCAGTACTTC
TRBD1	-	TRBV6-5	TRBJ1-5	CAGQTGSNQPQHF	TGTGCCGGCCAGACAGGGAGCAATCAGCCCCAGCATTTT
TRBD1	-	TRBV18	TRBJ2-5	CASSTRTGAQKETQYF	TGTGCCAGCTCAACGCGGACAGGGGCCCAAAAAGAGACCCAGTACTTC
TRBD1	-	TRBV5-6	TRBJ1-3	CASSLRQTGRGPGNTIYF	TGTGCCAGCAGCTTGCGGCAGACAGGGAGAGGCCCTGGAAACACCATATATTTT
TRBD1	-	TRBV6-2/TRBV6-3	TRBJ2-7	CASSPGQGGAYEQYF	TGTGCCAGCAGCCCGGGACAGGGAGGCGCCTACGAGCAGTACTTC
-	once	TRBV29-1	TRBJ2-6	CSAISGANVLTF	TGCAGCGCCATCTCTGGGGCCAACGTCCTGACTTTC
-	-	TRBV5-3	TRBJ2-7	CARSLVTGEREQYF	TGTGCCAGAAGCTTGGTGACAGGCGAGCGGGAGCAGTACTTC
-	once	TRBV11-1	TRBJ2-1	CASSGWGGHNEQFF	TGTGCCAGCAGTGGGTGGGGGGGCCACAATGAGCAGTTCTTC
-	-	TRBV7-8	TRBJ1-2	CASSPTADGYTF	TGTGCCAGCAGCCCGACGGCGGATGGCTACACCTTC
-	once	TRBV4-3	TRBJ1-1	CASSQDVEVEAFF	TGCGCCAGCAGCCAAGATGTCGAGGTTGAAGCTTTCTTT
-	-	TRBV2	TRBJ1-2	CASSELRVSGYTF	TGTGCCAGCAGTGAACTGCGGGTTAGCGGCTACACCTTC
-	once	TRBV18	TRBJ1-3	CASSPDGVFGNTIYF	TGTGCCAGCTCACCAGATGGGGTGTTCGGAAACACCATATATTTT
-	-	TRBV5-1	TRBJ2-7	CASSLAGHSRDEQYF	TGCGCCAGCAGCTTGGCCGGGCACAGCAGGGACGAGCAGTACTTC
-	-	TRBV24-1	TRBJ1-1	CATTGAVFGTEAFF	TGTGCCACCACAGGGGCTGTGTTTGGAACTGAAGCTTTCTTT
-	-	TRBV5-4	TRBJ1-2	CASSLDRASGDYTF	TGTGCCAGCAGCTTGGACCGGGCCTCGGGGGACTACACCTTC
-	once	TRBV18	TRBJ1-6	CASSPDSTRFGSPLHF	TGTGCCAGCTCACCGGACAGTACCCGATTTGGATCACCCCTCCACTTT
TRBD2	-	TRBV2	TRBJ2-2	CASRGLAGSTGELFF	TGTGCCAGCAGAGGACTAGCGGGGAGCACCGGGGAGCTGTTTTTT
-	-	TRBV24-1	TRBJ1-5	CATSDSGTNNQPQHF	TGTGCCACCAGTGACTCCGGGACCAACAATCAGCCCCAGCATTTT
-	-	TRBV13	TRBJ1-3	CASSLAGASSGNTIYF	TGTGCCAGCAGCTTAGCCGGGGCAAGTAGTGGAAACACCATATATTTT
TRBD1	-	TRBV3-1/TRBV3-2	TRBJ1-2	CASSPGQIYGYTF	TGTGCCAGCAGCCCGGGACAGATCTATGGCTACACCTTC
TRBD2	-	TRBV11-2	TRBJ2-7	CASSSPPGLAGGTYEQYF	TGTGCCAGCAGCTCCCCCCCGGGACTAGCGGGGGGGACCTACGAGCAGTACTTC
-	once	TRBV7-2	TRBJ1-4	CASSLRGVEKLFF	TGTGCCAGCAGCTTGAGAGGGGTTGAAAAACTGTTTTTT
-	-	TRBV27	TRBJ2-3	CASSSLVPGHHGGTDTQYF	TGTGCCAGCAGTTCTCTCGTCCCGGGACACCATGGGGGCACAGATACGCAGTATTTT
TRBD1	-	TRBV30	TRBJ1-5	CAWSLQGAQPQHF	TGTGCCTGGAGCCTCCAGGGGGCACAGCCCCAGCATTTT
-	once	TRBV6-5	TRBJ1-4	CASRAGTTNEKLFF	TGTGCCAGCAGGGCGGGTACAACTAATGAAAAACTGTTTTTT
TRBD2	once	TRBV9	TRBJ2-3	CASSLDSGGYTDTQYF	TGTGCCAGCAGCTTGGATAGCGGGGGGTACACAGATACGCAGTATTTT
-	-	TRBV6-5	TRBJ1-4	CATRAGVKLFF	TGTGCCACCCGAGCGGGTGTAAAACTGTTTTTT
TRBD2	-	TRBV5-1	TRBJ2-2	CASSSSGGPGGELFF	TGCGCCAGCAGTTCTAGCGGGGGCCCGGGCGGGGAGCTGTTTTTT
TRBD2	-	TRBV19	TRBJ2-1	CASSVSRLAGGREQFF	TGTGCCAGTAGTGTCTCCCGACTAGCGGGGGGTAGGGAGCAGTTCTTC
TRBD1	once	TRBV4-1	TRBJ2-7	CASSQGGGTGARSSYEQYF	TGCGCCAGCAGCCAAGGCGGCGGGACAGGGGCCAGGAGCTCCTACGAGCAGTACTTC
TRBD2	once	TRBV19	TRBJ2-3	CASSLTSGATDTQYF	TGTGCCAGTAGCCTGACTAGCGGGGCCACAGATACGCAGTATTTT
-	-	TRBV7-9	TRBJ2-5	CASSLAPGETQYF	TGTGCCAGCAGCTTAGCCCCGGGGGAGACCCAGTACTTC
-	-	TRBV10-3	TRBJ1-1	CAISESKGPSLEAFF	TGTGCCATCAGTGAGTCGAAAGGACCTTCCCTCGAAGCTTTCTTT
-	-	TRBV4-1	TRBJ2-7	CASSQDLGGYEQYF	TGCGCCAGCAGCCAAGATTTAGGAGGCTACGAGCAGTACTTC
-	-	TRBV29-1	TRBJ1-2	CSVEGDLSGYTF	TGCAGCGTTGAGGGGGATCTTTCGGGCTACACCTTC
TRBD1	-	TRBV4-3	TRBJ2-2	CASSQGTGYTGELFF	TGCGCCAGCAGCCAAGGGACAGGGTACACCGGGGAGCTGTTTTTT
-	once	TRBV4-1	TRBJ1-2	CASSQDRGTETNYGYTF	TGCGCCAGCAGCCAAGATCGGGGGACTGAAACTAACTATGGCTACACCTTC
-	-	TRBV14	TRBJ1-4	CASSSDRPVRGGNNEKLFF	TGTGCCAGCAGCTCCGACAGGCCCGTCCGCGGGGGCAATAATGAAAAACTGTTTTTT
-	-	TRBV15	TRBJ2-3	CATSRPWRVDTQYF	TGTGCCACCAGCAGACCTTGGCGGGTCGATACGCAGTATTTT